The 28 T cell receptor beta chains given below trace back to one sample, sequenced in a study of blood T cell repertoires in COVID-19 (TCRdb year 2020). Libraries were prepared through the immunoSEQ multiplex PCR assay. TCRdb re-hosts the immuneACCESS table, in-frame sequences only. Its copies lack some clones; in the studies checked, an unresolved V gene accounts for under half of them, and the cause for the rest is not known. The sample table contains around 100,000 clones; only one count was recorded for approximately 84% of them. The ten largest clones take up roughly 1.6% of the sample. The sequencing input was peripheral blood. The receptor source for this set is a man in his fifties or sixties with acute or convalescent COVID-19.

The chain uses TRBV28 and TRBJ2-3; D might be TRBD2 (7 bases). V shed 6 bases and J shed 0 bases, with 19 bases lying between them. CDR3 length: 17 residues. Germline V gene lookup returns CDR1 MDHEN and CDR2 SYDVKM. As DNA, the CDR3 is TGTGCCAGCAGGATTGGGGGGGCGGTTGCTAGCACAGATACGCAGTATTTT. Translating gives CASRIGGAVASTDTQYF. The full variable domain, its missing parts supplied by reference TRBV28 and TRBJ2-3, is DVKVTQSSRYLVKRTGEKVFLECVQDMDHENMFWYRQDPGLGLRLIYFSYDVKMKEKGDIPEGYSVSREKKERFSLILESASTNQTSMYLCASRIGGAVASTDTQYFGPGTRLTVL.

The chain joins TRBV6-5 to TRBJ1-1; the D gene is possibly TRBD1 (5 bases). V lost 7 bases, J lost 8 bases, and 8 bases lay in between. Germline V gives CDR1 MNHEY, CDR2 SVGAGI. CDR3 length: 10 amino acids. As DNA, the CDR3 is TGTGCCAGCAACCGACAGGAAGCTTTCTTT. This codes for CASNRQEAFF.

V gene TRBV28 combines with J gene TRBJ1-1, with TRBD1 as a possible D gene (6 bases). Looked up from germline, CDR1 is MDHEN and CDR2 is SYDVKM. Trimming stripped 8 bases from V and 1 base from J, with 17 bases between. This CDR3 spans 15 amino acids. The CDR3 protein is CASFGGGEGNTEAFF. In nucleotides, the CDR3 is TGTGCCAGCTTTGGGGGCGGGGAGGGGAACACTGAAGCTTTCTTT.

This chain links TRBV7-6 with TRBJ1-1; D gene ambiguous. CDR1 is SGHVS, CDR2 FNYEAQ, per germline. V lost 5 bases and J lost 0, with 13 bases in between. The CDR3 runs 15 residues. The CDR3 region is CASSRSQYLNTEAFF. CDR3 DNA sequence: TGTGCCAGCAGCCGATCACAATACCTGAACACTGAAGCTTTCTTT.

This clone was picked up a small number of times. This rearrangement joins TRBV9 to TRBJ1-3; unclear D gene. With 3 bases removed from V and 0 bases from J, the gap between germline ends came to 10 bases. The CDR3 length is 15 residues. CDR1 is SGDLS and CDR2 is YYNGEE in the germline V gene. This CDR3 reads CASSARDTSGNTIYF. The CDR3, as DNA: TGTGCCAGCAGCGCCCGAGACACCTCTGGAAACACCATATATTTT. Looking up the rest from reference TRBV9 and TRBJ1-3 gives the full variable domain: DSGVTQTPKHLITATGQRVTLRCSPRSGDLSVYWYQQSLDQGLQFLIQYYNGEERAKGNILERFSAQQFPDLHSELNLSSLELGDSALYFCASSARDTSGNTIYFGEGSWLTVV.

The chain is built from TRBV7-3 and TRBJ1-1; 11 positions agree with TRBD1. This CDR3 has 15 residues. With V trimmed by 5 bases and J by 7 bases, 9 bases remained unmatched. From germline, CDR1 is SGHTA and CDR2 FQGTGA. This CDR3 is CASSRRGQGEDEAFF. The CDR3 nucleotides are TGTGCCAGCAGCCGCCGGGGACAGGGGGAGGATGAAGCTTTCTTT.

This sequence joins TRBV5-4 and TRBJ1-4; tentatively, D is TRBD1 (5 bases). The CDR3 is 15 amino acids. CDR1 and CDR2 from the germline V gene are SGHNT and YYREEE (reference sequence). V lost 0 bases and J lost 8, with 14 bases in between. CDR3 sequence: CASSLAGQGKEKLFF. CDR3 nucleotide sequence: TGTGCCAGCAGCTTGGCTGGGCAGGGTAAGGAAAAACTGTTTTTT.

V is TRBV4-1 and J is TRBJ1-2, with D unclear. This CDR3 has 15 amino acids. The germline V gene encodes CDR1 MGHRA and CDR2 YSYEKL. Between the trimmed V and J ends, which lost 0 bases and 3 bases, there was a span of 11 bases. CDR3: CASSQELQVHYGYTF. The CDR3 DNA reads TGCGCCAGCAGCCAAGAGTTGCAGGTCCACTATGGCTACACCTTC.

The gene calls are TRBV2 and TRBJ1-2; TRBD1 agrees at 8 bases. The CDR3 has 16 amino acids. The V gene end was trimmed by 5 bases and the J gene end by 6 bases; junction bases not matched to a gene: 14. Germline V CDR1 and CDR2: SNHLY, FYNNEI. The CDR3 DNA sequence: TGTGCCAGCAGTAAGCGACAGGGGCCGTACTCTGATGGCTACACCTTC. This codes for CASSKRQGPYSDGYTF.

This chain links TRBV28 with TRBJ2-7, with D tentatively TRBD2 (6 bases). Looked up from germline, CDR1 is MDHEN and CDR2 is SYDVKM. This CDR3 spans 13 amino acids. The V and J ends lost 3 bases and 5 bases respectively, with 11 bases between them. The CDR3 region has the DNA TGTGCCAGCAGTTTGGGGGGATCTAACGAGCAGTACTTC. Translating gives CASSLGGSNEQYF.

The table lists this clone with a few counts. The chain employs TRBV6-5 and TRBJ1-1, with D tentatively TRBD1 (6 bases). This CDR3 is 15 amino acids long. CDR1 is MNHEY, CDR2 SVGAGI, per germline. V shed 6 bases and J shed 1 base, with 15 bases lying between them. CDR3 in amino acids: CASRRPGGRNTEAFF. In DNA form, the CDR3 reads TGTGCCAGCAGGAGGCCGGGGGGGCGGAACACTGAAGCTTTCTTT.

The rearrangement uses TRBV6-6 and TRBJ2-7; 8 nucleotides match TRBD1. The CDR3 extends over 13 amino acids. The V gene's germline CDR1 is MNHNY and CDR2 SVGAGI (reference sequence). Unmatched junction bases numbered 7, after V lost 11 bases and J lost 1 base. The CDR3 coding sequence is TGTGCCGTTGGACAGGGCGCTTCCTACGAGCAGTACTTC. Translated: CAVGQGASYEQYF.

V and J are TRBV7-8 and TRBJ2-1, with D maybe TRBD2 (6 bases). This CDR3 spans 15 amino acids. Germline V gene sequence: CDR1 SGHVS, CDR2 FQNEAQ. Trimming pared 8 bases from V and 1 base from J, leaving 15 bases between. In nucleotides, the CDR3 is TGTGCCAGCTCTCAGTCGGGGGTTTCCTACAATGAGCAGTTCTTC. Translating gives CASSQSGVSYNEQFF.

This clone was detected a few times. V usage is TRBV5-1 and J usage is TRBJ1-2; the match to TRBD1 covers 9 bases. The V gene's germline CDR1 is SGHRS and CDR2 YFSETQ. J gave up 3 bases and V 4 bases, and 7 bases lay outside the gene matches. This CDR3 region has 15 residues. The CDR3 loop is CASSPWTGDDYGYTF. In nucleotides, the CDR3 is TGCGCCAGCAGCCCCTGGACAGGGGACGACTATGGCTACACCTTC.

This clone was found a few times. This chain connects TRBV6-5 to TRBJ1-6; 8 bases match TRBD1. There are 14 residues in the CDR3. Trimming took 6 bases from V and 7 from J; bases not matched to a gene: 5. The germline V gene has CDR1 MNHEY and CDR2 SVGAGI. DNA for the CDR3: TGTGCCAGCAGCGCGGGACAGGCGAATTCACCCCTCCACTTT. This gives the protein CASSAGQANSPLHF.

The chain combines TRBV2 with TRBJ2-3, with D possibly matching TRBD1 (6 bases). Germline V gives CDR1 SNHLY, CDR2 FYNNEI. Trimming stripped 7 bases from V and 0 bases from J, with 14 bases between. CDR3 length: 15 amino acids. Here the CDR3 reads CASTATGLSTDTQYF. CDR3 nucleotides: TGTGCCAGCACCGCCACAGGGCTTAGCACAGATACGCAGTATTTT.

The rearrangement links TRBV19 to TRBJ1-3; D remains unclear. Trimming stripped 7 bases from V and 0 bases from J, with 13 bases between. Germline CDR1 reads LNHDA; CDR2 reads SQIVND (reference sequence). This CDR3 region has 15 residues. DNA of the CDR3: TGTGCCAGTATCAGGCAGTCTTACTCTGGAAACACCATATATTTT. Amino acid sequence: CASIRQSYSGNTIYF.

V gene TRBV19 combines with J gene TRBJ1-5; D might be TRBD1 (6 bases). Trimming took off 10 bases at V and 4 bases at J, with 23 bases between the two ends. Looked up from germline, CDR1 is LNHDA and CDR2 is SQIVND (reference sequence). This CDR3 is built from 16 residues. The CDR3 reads CATNMFHRDRNQPQHF. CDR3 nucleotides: TGTGCCACTAATATGTTCCACAGGGATAGGAATCAGCCCCAGCATTTT.

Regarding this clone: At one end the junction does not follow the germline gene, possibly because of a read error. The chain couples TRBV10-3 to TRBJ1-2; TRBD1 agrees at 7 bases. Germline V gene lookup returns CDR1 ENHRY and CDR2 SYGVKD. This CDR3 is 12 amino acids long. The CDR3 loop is CAPHHAPTGSPF. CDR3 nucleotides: TGTGCCCCTCATCATGCCCCGACAGGGTCCCCCTTC.

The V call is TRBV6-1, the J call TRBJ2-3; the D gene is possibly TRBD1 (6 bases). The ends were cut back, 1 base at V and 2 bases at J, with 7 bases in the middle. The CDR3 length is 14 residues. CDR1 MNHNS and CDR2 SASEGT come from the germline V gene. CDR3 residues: CASSEGDTTDTQYF. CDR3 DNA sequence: TGTGCCAGCAGTGAAGGGGACACCACAGATACGCAGTATTTT.

The chain's CDR3 is CASSLRLGRTEAFF. In DNA form, the CDR3 reads TGTGCCAGCAGCTTACGTCTAGGGAGGACTGAAGCTTTCTTT. The J gene is TRBJ1-1, the V gene TRBV11-1, with D uncertain. This CDR3 has 14 residues. From germline, CDR1 is SGHAT and CDR2 FQDESV (reference sequence). Trimming removed 2 bases from V and 5 bases from J, with 12 bases in between.

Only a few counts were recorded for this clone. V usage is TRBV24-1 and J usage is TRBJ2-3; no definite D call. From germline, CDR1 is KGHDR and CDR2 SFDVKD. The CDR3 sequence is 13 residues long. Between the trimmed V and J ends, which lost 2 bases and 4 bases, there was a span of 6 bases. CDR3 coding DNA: TGTGCCACCAGTGATTCTGAGCCAGATACGCAGTATTTT. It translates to CATSDSEPDTQYF.

CDR3 protein: CASIGQSSYNEQFF. CDR3 coding DNA: TGTGCCAGTATTGGGCAGAGCTCCTACAATGAGCAGTTCTTC. This chain connects TRBV19 to TRBJ2-1; no clear D. The CDR3 is made up of 14 amino acids. Trimming shortened V by 7 bases and J by 0 bases, and 10 bases separated the two germline ends. The germline gives CDR1 LNHDA, CDR2 SQIVND (reference sequence).

Here the CDR3 reads CASSRWVGGSQGTEAFF. The DNA of the CDR3 is TGTGCCAGCAGCCGTTGGGTAGGGGGCTCACAAGGCACTGAAGCTTTCTTT. The chain joins TRBV7-3 to TRBJ1-1, with 7 bases identical to TRBD1. Losses at the gene ends were 5 bases for V and 4 bases for J; bases not matched to a gene: 16. The CDR3 loop spans 17 amino acids. Per the germline V gene, CDR1 is SGHTA and CDR2 is FQGTGA.

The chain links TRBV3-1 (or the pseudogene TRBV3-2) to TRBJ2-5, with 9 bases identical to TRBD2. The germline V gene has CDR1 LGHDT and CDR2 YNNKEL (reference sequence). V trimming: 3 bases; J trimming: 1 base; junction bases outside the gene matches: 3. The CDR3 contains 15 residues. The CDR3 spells CASSQTGLAQETQYF. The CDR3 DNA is TGTGCCAGCAGCCAGACGGGACTAGCCCAAGAGACCCAGTACTTC.

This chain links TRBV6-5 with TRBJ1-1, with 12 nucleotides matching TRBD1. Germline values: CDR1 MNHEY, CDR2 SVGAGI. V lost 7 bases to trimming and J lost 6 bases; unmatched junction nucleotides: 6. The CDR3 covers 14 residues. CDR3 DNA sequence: TGTGCCAGCACGCGGGACAGGGGGCTATCTGAAGCTTTCTTT. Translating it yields CASTRDRGLSEAFF.

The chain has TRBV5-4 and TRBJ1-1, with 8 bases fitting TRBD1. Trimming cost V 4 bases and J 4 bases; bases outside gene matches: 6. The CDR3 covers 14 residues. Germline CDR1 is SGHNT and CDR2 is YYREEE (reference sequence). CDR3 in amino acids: CASSGGDRLTEAFF. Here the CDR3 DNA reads TGTGCCAGCAGCGGGGGGGACAGGCTCACTGAAGCTTTCTTT.

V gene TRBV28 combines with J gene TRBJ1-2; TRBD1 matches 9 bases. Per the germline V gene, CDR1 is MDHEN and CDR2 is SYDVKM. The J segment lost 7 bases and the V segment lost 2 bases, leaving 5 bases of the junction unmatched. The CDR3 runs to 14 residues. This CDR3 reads CASSLAQGAGGYTF. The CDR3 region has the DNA TGTGCCAGCAGTTTAGCACAGGGGGCTGGTGGCTACACCTTC.